These 29 T cell receptor beta chains share one sample of origin, sequenced in a study of cytomegalovirus exposure and HLA in healthy donors. The PCR contained 60 Vbeta and 13 Jbeta primers. The data were produced by immunoSEQ multiplex PCR, yet TCRdb's version contains in-frame clones alone and is incomplete. The sample lists almost 200,000 clones; about 76% were seen once. Input material: PBMCs. Source of these receptors: a male donor in good health and CMV-seropositive.

The chain employs TRBV7-2 and TRBJ1-5; 7 nucleotides align to TRBD1. V lost 6 bases to trimming and J lost 9 bases; unmatched junction nucleotides: 11. The CDR3 has 14 residues. The germline V gene has CDR1 SGHTA and CDR2 FQGNSA. CDR3 nucleotides: TGTGCCAGCAGTCCGACAGGGACATCAGGGCCCCAGCATTTT. Its protein is CASSPTGTSGPQHF.

The V call is TRBV15, the J call TRBJ2-3, with a weak D call TRBD1 (6 bases). The V end was cut by 0 bases, the J end by 12 bases, with 13 bases between. The CDR3 contains 13 residues. Germline V gene lookup returns CDR1 LNHNV and CDR2 YYDKDF (reference sequence). The CDR3 sequence is CATSRDGQGSQYF. CDR3 DNA sequence: TGTGCCACCAGCAGAGATGGGCAGGGGTCTCAGTATTTT.

The rearrangement links TRBV6-5 to TRBJ2-7, with D tentatively TRBD2 (6 bases). Germline CDR1 and CDR2: MNHEY and SVGAGI. Trimming removed 4 bases at V and 0 bases at J, with 7 bases between. This CDR3 region has 13 residues. The CDR3 region is CASSWRDSYEQYF. The CDR3 nucleotides are TGTGCCAGCAGTTGGCGGGACTCCTACGAGCAGTACTTC.

The chain carries TRBV7-9 and TRBJ2-1; D may be TRBD1 (5 bases). There are 12 residues in the CDR3. Trimming took 5 bases from V and 14 from J, leaving 16 bases between them. Germline CDR1 SEHNR, CDR2 FQNEAQ (reference sequence). The DNA of the CDR3 is TGTGCCAGCAGCCAGTCCGGCAGGGAAAAGTTCTTC. It codes for CASSQSGREKFF.

V is TRBV19 and J is TRBJ1-4; D call uncertain. Between the trimmed V and J ends, which lost 8 bases and 0 bases, there was a span of 10 bases. This CDR3 contains 14 residues. In germline, CDR1 is LNHDA, CDR2 SQIVND (reference sequence). In nucleotides, the CDR3 is TGTGCCAGTGGCACCAGATCAACTAATGAAAAACTGTTTTTT. Translation: CASGTRSTNEKLFF.

The chain recombines TRBV2 with TRBJ2-1, with D maybe TRBD1 (5 bases). Germline V gene sequence: CDR1 SNHLY, CDR2 FYNNEI. CDR3 length: 15 amino acids. Trimming left V 1 base short and J 4 bases short, with 11 bases between. In DNA form, the CDR3 reads TGTGCCAGCAGTGAAGAGGGGTCCAGGTACAATGAGCAGTTCTTC. Protein sequence: CASSEEGSRYNEQFF.

The CDR3 sequence is CASSLRGPNTGELFF. CDR3 sequence (DNA): TGTGCCAGCAGTTTAAGAGGGCCTAACACCGGGGAGCTGTTTTTT. The chain has TRBV27 and TRBJ2-2; a weak D match, TRBD2 (5 bases). V dropped 2 bases and J dropped 2 bases, with 9 bases sitting between them. Germline CDR1 reads MNHEY; CDR2 reads SMNVEV (reference sequence). This CDR3 comprises 15 residues.

This clone was observed a handful of times. The chain carries TRBV19 and TRBJ2-7; tentative D call: TRBD2 (6 bases). V lost 3 bases and J lost 1, with 10 bases in between. The CDR3 has 14 amino acids. The germline CDR1 and CDR2 sequences are LNHDA and SQIVND (reference sequence). Here the CDR3 DNA reads TGTGCCAGTAGTATCGGGGGAGGATCCTACGAGCAGTACTTC. Protein: CASSIGGGSYEQYF.

This sequence joins TRBV27 and TRBJ1-1, with D tentatively TRBD1 (6 bases). V was pared by 4 bases and J by 10 bases, with 10 bases between. CDR1 is MNHEY and CDR2 is SMNVEV in the germline V gene (reference sequence). This CDR3 is built from 11 residues. In DNA, the CDR3 is TGTGCCAGCAGTTCGGACAGAGGAGCTTTCTTT. It translates to CASSSDRGAFF.

V is TRBV10-3 and J is TRBJ1-5; D is unresolved. Trimming took 7 bases from V and 1 from J, leaving 11 bases between them. CDR3 length: 14 residues. The germline V gene has CDR1 ENHRY and CDR2 SYGVKD. CDR3 nucleotides: TGTGCCATCACCGACACGTTAAGCAATCAGCCCCAGCATTTT. Amino acid sequence: CAITDTLSNQPQHF.

The chain links TRBV7-3 to TRBJ2-1, with TRBD2 as a possible D gene (5 bases). The CDR3 extends over 14 amino acids. CDR1 is SGHTA and CDR2 is FQGTGA in the germline V gene. Trimming pared 3 bases from V and 6 bases from J, leaving 12 bases between. The CDR3 nucleotides are TGTGCCAGCAGCTTTTCGGGCCGGGGCAATGAGCAGTTCTTC. This translates into CASSFSGRGNEQFF.

This clone was seen just once. V gene TRBV19 combines with J gene TRBJ1-1, with 11 bases that match TRBD1. Per germline, CDR1 LNHDA and CDR2 SQIVND (reference sequence). Losses at the gene ends were 3 bases for V and 11 bases for J; bases not matched to a gene: 8. This CDR3 comprises 14 residues. The CDR3 spells CASSISGTGGSAFF. CDR3 bases: TGTGCCAGTAGTATCTCCGGGACAGGGGGTTCGGCTTTCTTT.

The V call is TRBV2, the J call TRBJ2-1; 7 bases align to TRBD2. Germline V lookup: CDR1 SNHLY, CDR2 FYNNEI. This CDR3 has 13 amino acids. J was trimmed by 1 base and V by 6 bases; bases with no gene match: 0. The CDR3 DNA reads as TGTGCCAGCAGGGGGGGGTCCTACAATGAGCAGTTCTTC. Encoded protein: CASRGGSYNEQFF.

The V and J genes are TRBV7-2 and TRBJ2-2; 7 bases map to TRBD2. CDR1 SGHTA and CDR2 FQGNSA come from the germline V gene. The CDR3 is made up of 14 amino acids. V lost 4 bases and J lost 4; bases outside the gene matches: 3. The CDR3 nucleotides read TGTGCCAGCAGCTCACTAGCGTCCACCGGGGAGCTGTTTTTT. This codes for CASSSLASTGELFF.

This clone was picked up a small number of times. This chain uses TRBV5-6 with TRBJ2-2; D remains unclear. The CDR3 extends over 13 amino acids. In germline, CDR1 is SGHDT, CDR2 YYEEEE. V lost 7 bases, J lost 1 base, and 8 bases lay in between. The CDR3 protein is CASRGENTGELFF. The CDR3 nucleotides are TGTGCCAGCCGCGGAGAGAACACCGGGGAGCTGTTTTTT.

The V gene is TRBV30, the J gene TRBJ2-7; TRBD2 matches at 9 bases. Germline trimming cut 3 bases from V and 3 bases from J; bases unmatched to any gene: 3. CDR3 length: 13 residues. The germline gives CDR1 GTSNPN, CDR2 SVGIG (reference sequence). CDR3 sequence reads: CAWRAGGRYEQYF. The CDR3, as DNA: TGTGCCTGGAGAGCGGGAGGCCGCTACGAGCAGTACTTC.

The genes are TRBV4-1 and TRBJ2-7; D is possibly TRBD1 (6 bases). V lost 5 bases to trimming and J lost 2 bases, with 16 bases between them. The CDR3 totals 15 residues. Germline CDR1 and CDR2: MGHRA and YSYEKL. The DNA of the CDR3 is TGCGCCAGCAGCTACACAGGGAAATCGACCTACGAGCAGTACTTC. It translates to CASSYTGKSTYEQYF.

The rearrangement links TRBV4-2 to TRBJ2-7, with D perhaps matching TRBD1 (6 bases). Germline V gene data show CDR1 as LGHNA and CDR2 as YNFKEQ. The CDR3 consists of 16 residues. Trimming cost V 3 bases and J 5 bases, with 20 bases left between them. CDR3 region: CASSHSENRDRNEQYF. CDR3 nucleotide sequence: TGTGCCAGCAGCCATAGTGAGAACAGGGATCGGAACGAGCAGTACTTC.

The rearrangement joins TRBV9 to TRBJ2-5; 7 positions match TRBD1. The CDR3 is 14 amino acids. Unmatched junction bases numbered 10, after V lost 4 bases and J lost 7 bases. Germline V lookup: CDR1 SGDLS, CDR2 YYNGEE. The chain's CDR3 is CASSPTGSAATQYF. The CDR3 nucleotides are TGTGCCAGCAGCCCGACAGGGTCTGCGGCGACCCAGTACTTC. Together with reference TRBV9 and TRBJ2-5, the CDR3 gives the full variable domain: DSGVTQTPKHLITATGQRVTLRCSPRSGDLSVYWYQQSLDQGLQFLIQYYNGEERAKGNILERFSAQQFPDLHSELNLSSLELGDSALYFCASSPTGSAATQYFGPGTRLLVL.

The CDR3 DNA reads TGTGCCACCAGCAGAGATGGAAAGGGACTAGATTTATATGAGCAGTTCTTC. Its translation is CATSRDGKGLDLYEQFF. The rearrangement uses TRBV15 and TRBJ2-1, with 8 bases aligning to TRBD2. The CDR3 runs to 17 residues. The germline V gene encodes CDR1 LNHNV and CDR2 YYDKDF (reference sequence). J gave up 8 bases and V 0 bases, and 12 bases lay outside the gene matches.

The CDR3 region is CASSQATGGHTGELFF. The CDR3 coding sequence is TGCGCCAGCAGCCAAGCCACCGGTGGGCACACCGGGGAGCTGTTTTTT. V and J are TRBV4-3 and TRBJ2-2; no firm D call. The V end lost 1 base, the J end lost 3 bases, and 12 bases lay between the germline ends. Germline V gene data show CDR1 as LGHNA and CDR2 as YSLEER. The CDR3 is 16 amino acids.

The CDR3 is CASSLAPGGSYNEQFF. CDR3 sequence (DNA): TGTGCCAGCAGCTTAGCGCCGGGGGGGTCCTACAATGAGCAGTTCTTC. The chain uses TRBV7-2 and TRBJ2-1; 8 bases align to TRBD2. This CDR3 spans 16 amino acids. Germline V lookup: CDR1 SGHTA, CDR2 FQGNSA. V shed 0 bases and J 1 base; nucleotides not matched to a gene: 2.

This clone was recorded a few times. The rearrangement joins TRBV29-1 to TRBJ2-3; a possible D gene is TRBD1 (8 bases). The CDR3 extends over 14 amino acids. CDR1 is SQVTM and CDR2 is ANQGSEA in the germline V gene. V lost 6 bases, J lost 2 bases, and 15 bases lay in between. The CDR3 nucleotides read TGCAGCGTCCGGGGGGACAGGCTCACAGATACGCAGTATTTT. This codes for CSVRGDRLTDTQYF.

The V and J genes are TRBV28 and TRBJ2-3; D is possibly TRBD1 (5 bases). V was clipped by 4 bases and J by 0 bases, with 5 bases between them. This CDR3 comprises 13 residues. The germline gives CDR1 MDHEN, CDR2 SYDVKM. This chain's CDR3 is CASSSGSTDTQYF. CDR3 nucleotides: TGTGCCAGCAGTTCAGGGAGCACAGATACGCAGTATTTT. Filled out from reference TRBV28 and TRBJ2-3, the complete variable domain reads DVKVTQSSRYLVKRTGEKVFLECVQDMDHENMFWYRQDPGLGLRLIYFSYDVKMKEKGDIPEGYSVSREKKERFSLILESASTNQTSMYLCASSSGSTDTQYFGPGTRLTVL.

This clone was observed a single time. This chain joins TRBV2 and TRBJ2-5, with 8 bases aligning to TRBD2. CDR1 and CDR2 from the germline V gene are SNHLY and FYNNEI. CDR3 size: 12 residues. The J segment lost 7 bases and the V segment lost 5 bases, leaving 3 bases of the junction unmatched. The CDR3 DNA reads TGTGCCAGCAGTCCGGGGGGGAGGACCCAGTACTTC. Amino acid sequence: CASSPGGRTQYF.

The rearrangement links TRBV7-2 to TRBJ1-5, with a possible D match to TRBD1 (5 bases). This CDR3 is 14 amino acids long. Trimming took off 0 bases at V and 6 bases at J, with 9 bases between the two ends. Looked up from germline, CDR1 is SGHTA and CDR2 is FQGNSA. The CDR3: CASSLAQGGQPQHF. CDR3 bases: TGTGCCAGCAGCTTAGCTCAGGGCGGTCAGCCCCAGCATTTT.

The gene calls are TRBV11-2 and TRBJ1-4, with 8 bases fitting TRBD1. The CDR3 covers 14 residues. Germline V lookup: CDR1 SGHAT, CDR2 FQNNGV. V dropped 5 bases and J dropped 4; count of bases not matched to a gene: 3. The CDR3 nucleotides are TGTGCCAGCAGCCCCGGACAGGGTAATGAAAAACTGTTTTTT. Translating gives CASSPGQGNEKLFF.

J is TRBJ1-2 and V is TRBV7-9; no clear D. Germline V gene lookup returns CDR1 SEHNR and CDR2 FQNEAQ (reference sequence). This CDR3 has 11 residues. Trimming removed 5 bases from V and 6 bases from J, with 7 bases in between. The CDR3 DNA is TGTGCCAGCAGCACCAGCGATGGCTACACCTTC. Translated: CASSTSDGYTF.

The chain uses TRBV9 and TRBJ2-1, with 8 bases identical to TRBD1. The CDR3 has 15 amino acids. V dropped 2 bases and J dropped 6; count of bases not matched to a gene: 7. Germline CDR1 and CDR2: SGDLS and YYNGEE. CDR3 nucleotides: TGTGCCAGCAGCGTGACAGGGGCGGTTCCCAATGAGCAGTTCTTC. It codes for CASSVTGAVPNEQFF.